This entry lists 2 T cell receptor beta chains sequenced from one sample in a study of cytomegalovirus exposure and HLA in healthy donors. The PCR ran on 60 Vbeta and 13 Jbeta primers. Using immunoSEQ multiplex PCR, the repertoire was profiled, and TCRdb retains in-frame clones only, with some absent. The data show some 130,000 clones, 76% seen once. The sequenced material came from PBMCs. Source of these receptors: a man between 40 and 49 years old in good health and CMV-seronegative.

J is TRBJ2-7 and V is TRBV18; TRBD2 aligns across 12 bases. Germline V CDR1 and CDR2: KGHSH, LQKENI. This CDR3 has 17 residues. V lost 3 bases, J lost 4 bases, and 10 bases stayed unmatched. CDR3 coding DNA: TGTGCCAGCTCACCTGAGACTAGCGGGAGTATATTGTACGAGCAGTACTTC. Its protein is CASSPETSGSILYEQYF.

The V and J genes are TRBV9 and TRBJ2-3; 11 bases agree with TRBD2. There are 17 residues in the CDR3. V shed 3 bases and J 0 bases; nucleotides not matched to a gene: 6. The V gene's germline CDR1 is SGDLS and CDR2 YYNGEE. CDR3 sequence (DNA): TGTGCCAGCAGCGGGCCCGGGACTAGCGGAAGCACAGATACGCAGTATTTT. Its translation is CASSGPGTSGSTDTQYF.